This TCR beta chain stems from a study of blood T cell repertoires in COVID-19. In the authors' workflow: Nucleated cell counts were estimated from reference gene primer amplification. Produced via immunoSEQ multiplex PCR; TCRdb's table is partial and in-frame only. The D gene and trimming were derived from the DNA, and the V and J assignments and clone size from that table. Of about 220,000 clones in the sample, 70% to 90% were seen once. Looked up from germline, CDR1 is KGHSH and CDR2 is LQKENI. V was shortened by 2 bases and J by 4 bases, with 8 bases between the two germline ends. The CDR3 covers 13 residues. This clone was recorded once.

Input material: peripheral blood. The TCR comes from a human donor in a cohort sampled during active COVID-19. The V and J genes are TRBV18 and TRBJ2-5, with TRBD2 as a possible D gene (5 bases). This CDR3 is CASSPGLGETQYF. The DNA for the CDR3 is TGTGCCAGCTCACCAGGACTCGGAGAGACCCAGTACTTC. The variable domain in full, completed from reference TRBV18 and TRBJ2-5, reads NAGVMQNPRHLVRRRGQEARLRCSPMKGHSHVYWYRQLPEEGLKFMVYLQKENIIDESGMPKERFSAEFPKEGPSILRIQQVVRGDSAAYFCASSPGLGETQYFGPGTRLLVL.